Following are 2 T cell receptor beta chains from one sample sequenced in a study of blood T cell repertoires in COVID-19. This table comes from immunoSEQ multiplex PCR, and its TCRdb copy is limited to in-frame clones, with some not included. The repertoire consists of 250,000 to 300,000 clones, with approximately 90% occurring once and the leading ten covering about 2%. The specimen sequenced was peripheral blood. All receptors come from a woman aged 45-65 years who had recovered from COVID-19.

The chain joins TRBV28 to TRBJ1-2, with D perhaps matching TRBD1 (6 bases). The germline gives CDR1 MDHEN, CDR2 SYDVKM. The V gene lost 6 bases and the J gene lost 4 bases, with 18 bases spanning the gap. CDR3 length: 15 residues. CDR3 in DNA: TGTGCCAGCAGCTCCCGGGGGGGGGCGAGCTATGGCTACACCTTC. The encoded protein is CASSSRGGASYGYTF.

This clone has just a few counts. The chain employs TRBV7-2 and TRBJ2-5; 8 nucleotides match TRBD2. Looked up from germline, CDR1 is SGHTA and CDR2 is FQGNSA. With V trimmed by 3 bases and J by 5 bases, 8 bases remained unmatched. The CDR3 has 15 amino acids. The CDR3 DNA sequence: TGTGCCAGCAGCTTCGATCAGCGGGAGTGGGAGACCCAGTACTTC. This gives the protein CASSFDQREWETQYF.